The clone carrying this T cell receptor (beta chain) was seen a few times. Its specificity is not known. This specimen comes from a study of identical twins. This CDR3 region has 16 residues. The V gene lost 6 bases and the J gene lost 0 bases, with 15 bases spanning the gap. Healthy Caucasians provided all donations. TCRdb redid the calling of the 5' RACE reads with MiXCR, one entry per CDR3 protein. The data show hundreds of thousands of distinct CDR3 sequences, roughly 6% seen once. Whole-study findings and limits: The models systematically underestimated how much out-of-frame TCR alpha was shared in monozygotic twins. Invariant MAIT and iNKT cells could partly confound zero-insertion analyses.

This rearrangement joins TRBV12-3 or TRBV12-4 to TRBJ2-1; TRBD2 is a possible D gene (5 bases). The material sequenced was naive T cells sorted from blood. This clonotype was obtained from a man aged 18 to 29 in good health. CDR3 nucleotides: TGTGCCAGCAGCGGGGTGGGCGAAAGCTCCTACAATGAGCAGTTCTTC. Translated, it gives CASSGVGESSYNEQFF.